The sequence of this T cell receptor beta chain was determined in a study of blood T cell repertoires in COVID-19 (dated by TCRdb to about 2020). Broadly, across the study: Samples covering the acute and convalescent phases of COVID-19 were provided by collaborators in the United States, Italy and Spain. The material from the prospective study consisted of cDNA or gDNA derived from T cells, B-cell-depleted T cells, or PBMCs. Subjects who had been exposed to COVID-19, were actively infected with it, or had recovered from it provided the deeply sampled blood TCRbeta repertoires that made up the dataset. The repertoires were released in a freely available public database meant as a resource for research on the immune response to SARS-CoV-2. Samples came from the ongoing ImmuneRACE study (first 160 participants) plus 1,254 subjects from 6 global collaborators. Nearly every sample came with metadata listing a de-identified subject ID, COVID-19 status, age in years and sex. Where available, HLA class I and class II types were obtained from metadata supplied by the sample provider rather than from assay-based typing.

TCRbeta CDR3 regions were amplified from genomic DNA using the immunoSEQ Assay, a bias-controlled multiplex PCR. As for the authors' bioinformatics: Within the assay, amplification of reference gene primers was used to estimate how many nucleated cells each sample contained. To quantify the absolute abundance of each unique TCRbeta CDR3 rearrangement, sequence reads were collapsed and filtered. Productive Simpson clonality was computed per sample as the square root of Simpson's diversity index over productive rearrangements. As stored in TCRdb, this immuneACCESS dataset retains in-frame rearrangements with V and J assigned. A fraction of the clones does not appear; measured against another copy, unresolved V genes explain less than half of the discrepancy, and the remainder lacks a known reason. The V and J calls and clone size are taken from that table; D and trimming were inferred from the DNA. Here the sample has under 500,000 clones; nearly 90% occur a single time. The leading ten clones occupy about 2% of the sample.

Participants in the prospective study were aged roughly 18 to 100 years, lived in 20 to 30 United States geographic areas, and enrolled through a virtual design. To assign participants to cohorts, the prospective study relied on clinical history that participants themselves reported in a screening survey and a study questionnaire. In the prospective study, mobile phlebotomists collected whole blood, serum and a nasopharyngeal or oropharyngeal swab from each participant. Participants in the prospective study had the option to provide additional blood draws and questionnaires over a roughly two-month period. Before DNA extraction, prospective study blood samples were shipped either frozen or at room temperature. The research as a whole found: The amount of clinical and demographic metadata varied by source and participant and was provided uncurated.

The germline V gene encodes CDR1 LGHDT and CDR2 YNNKEL (reference sequence). Trimming at the junction amounts to 0 bases on V and 7 bases on J, and the germline ends lie 15 bases apart. Taken from cysteine to phenylalanine, the CDR3 has 15 residues. Left in the record is the CDR3 DNA by itself, 45 bases read in frame from the first base. Note on this clone: Its antigen target is currently unknown. Nothing much larger sits one base from this clone, and base qualities are not available.

Material: PBMCs or T cells enriched from blood (not recorded which). The sequence joins TRBV3-1 (or the pseudogene TRBV3-2) to TRBJ1-1; 6 matching bases give a weak D call of TRBD1. This TCR came from a woman aged 18 to 35 with acute COVID-19. The CDR3 here reads CASSQDPRQVGEAFF. The DNA sequence is as follows: TGTGCCAGCAGCCAAGATCCCAGACAGGTCGGTGAAGCTTTCTTT.